The rows below give T cell receptor beta chains drawn from one sample of a study of blood T cell repertoires in COVID-19. Profiled with immunoSEQ multiplex PCR; TCRdb holds only in-frame clones, not every one. The sample lists 470,000 or so clones; 80% to 90% were seen once. The sample taken for sequencing was peripheral blood. The receptor set was obtained from a human donor in a cohort sampled during active COVID-19. Each CDR3 is given with its conserved first and last residue.

V | CDR3
TRBV3-1/TRBV3-2 | CASSQLAGVGDTTDTQYF
TRBV19 | CASSNPGLAGRDEQYF
TRBV9 | CASRGSLGAYGYTF
TRBV18 | CASSPAGLSGNTIYF
TRBV11-2 | CASSLVYEQYF
TRBV7-2 | CASSQAGSPTDTQYF
TRBV6-5 | CASSYSGGGGGYTF
TRBV19 | CASSMGWGQVGYGYTF
TRBV6-2/TRBV6-3 | CASSYVGGRGNEQYF
TRBV30 | CAWSSANQPQHF
TRBV5-5 | CASSLAGTGSYEQYF
TRBV11-3 | CASSLDVQGGPMNTEAFF
TRBV3-1/TRBV3-2 | CASSQGPTGVGQPQHF
TRBV24-1 | CATSGTAGGYTF
TRBV7-2 | CASSPQGIGYNEQFF
TRBV2 | CASSPGQYNQPQHF
TRBV30 | CAWSGPTVNTEAFF
TRBV7-2 | CASSLVPTSYNEQFF
TRBV6-2/TRBV6-3 | CASSYLSRRNTEAFF
TRBV3-1/TRBV3-2 | CASSQGTVPTIYF
TRBV27 | CASSTGRDPQGLAGVKVTGELFF
TRBV30 | CAWSLGLAGGPVWVTSTQYF
TRBV28 | CASSSDRGPGNTIYF
TRBV6-6 | CASSPRGTGTLNTEAFF
TRBV27 | CASSWRNRGIGTDTQYF
TRBV5-1 | CASSSWTSVGGLAGEQYF
TRBV30 | CAWSGTGMYQPQHF
TRBV5-6 | CASSLVTGGAGELFF
TRBV19 | CASSIGTIGAGEFYEQYF
TRBV9 | CASSVESGRAQETQYF
TRBV19 | CASRAQDRVWTEAFF
TRBV2 | CASSEGGLGNEKLFF
TRBV25-1 | CASSEGLYNPGIAGYTF
TRBV2 | CASTGTGGRAINEQFF
TRBV5-6 | CASSWWDSTYNEQFF
TRBV5-1 | CASSAQPGHSSYEQYF
TRBV6-1 | CASSARLAGGPDTQYF
TRBV6-4 | CASSSELDQPQHF
TRBV5-4 | CASSLGTPGDRGEQYF
TRBV29-1 | CSVEDRGRRVGGYTF